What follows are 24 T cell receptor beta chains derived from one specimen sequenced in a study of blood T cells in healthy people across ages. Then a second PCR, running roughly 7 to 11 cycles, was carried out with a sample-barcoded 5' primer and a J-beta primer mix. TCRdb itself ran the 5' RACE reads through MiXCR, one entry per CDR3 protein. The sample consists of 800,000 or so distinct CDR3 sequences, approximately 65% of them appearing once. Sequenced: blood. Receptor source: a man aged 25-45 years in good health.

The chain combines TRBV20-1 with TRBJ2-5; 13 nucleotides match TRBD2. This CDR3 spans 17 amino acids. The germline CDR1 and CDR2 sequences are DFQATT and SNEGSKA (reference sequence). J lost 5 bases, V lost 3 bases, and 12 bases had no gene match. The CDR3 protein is CSARIRPGTSGVETQYF. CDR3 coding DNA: TGCAGTGCTAGGATCCGTCCCGGGACTAGCGGGGTTGAGACCCAGTACTTC.

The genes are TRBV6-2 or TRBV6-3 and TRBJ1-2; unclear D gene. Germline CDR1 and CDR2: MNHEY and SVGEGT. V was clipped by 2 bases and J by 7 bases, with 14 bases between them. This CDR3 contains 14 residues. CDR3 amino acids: CASSYEGQRRGYTF. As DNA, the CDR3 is TGTGCCAGCAGTTACGAGGGCCAACGGCGTGGCTACACCTTC.

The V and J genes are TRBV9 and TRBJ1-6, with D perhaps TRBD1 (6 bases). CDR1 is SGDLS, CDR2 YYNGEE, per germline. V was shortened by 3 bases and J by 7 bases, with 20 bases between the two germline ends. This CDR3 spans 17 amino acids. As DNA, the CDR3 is TGTGCCAGCAGCGCATTTCAGACGGGACAACGCAATTCACCCCTCCACTTT. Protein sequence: CASSAFQTGQRNSPLHF. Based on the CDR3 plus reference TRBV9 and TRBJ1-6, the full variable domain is DSGVTQTPKHLITATGQRVTLRCSPRSGDLSVYWYQQSLDQGLQFLIQYYNGEERAKGNILERFSAQQFPDLHSELNLSSLELGDSALYFCASSAFQTGQRNSPLHFGNGTRLTVT.

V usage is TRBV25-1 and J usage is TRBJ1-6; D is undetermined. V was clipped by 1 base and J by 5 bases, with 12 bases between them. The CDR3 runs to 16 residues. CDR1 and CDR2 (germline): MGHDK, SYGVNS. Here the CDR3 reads CASSELPSTDNSPLHF. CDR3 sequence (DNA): TGTGCCAGCAGTGAATTGCCAAGCACAGATAATTCACCCCTCCACTTT.

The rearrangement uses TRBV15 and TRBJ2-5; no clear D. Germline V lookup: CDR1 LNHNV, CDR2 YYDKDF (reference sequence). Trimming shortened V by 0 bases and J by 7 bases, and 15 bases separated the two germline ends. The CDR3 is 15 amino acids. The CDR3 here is CATSRDRQNGGTQYF. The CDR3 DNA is TGTGCCACCAGCAGAGATAGGCAGAACGGCGGGACCCAGTACTTC.

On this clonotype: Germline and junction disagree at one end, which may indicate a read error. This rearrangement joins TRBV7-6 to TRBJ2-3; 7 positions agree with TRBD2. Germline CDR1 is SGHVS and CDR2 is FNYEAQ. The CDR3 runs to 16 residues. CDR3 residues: CASSRLASVSIDTQYF. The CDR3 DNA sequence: TGTGCCAGCAGCCGACTAGCTTCGGTGAGCATAGATACGCAGTATTTT.

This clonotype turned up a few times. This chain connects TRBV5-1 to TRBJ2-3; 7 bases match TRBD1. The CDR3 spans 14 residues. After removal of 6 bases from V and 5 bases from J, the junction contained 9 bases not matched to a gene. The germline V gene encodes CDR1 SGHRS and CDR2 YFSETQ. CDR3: CASNSDRERDTQYF. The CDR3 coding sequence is TGCGCCAGCAATAGCGACAGGGAAAGAGATACGCAGTATTTT.

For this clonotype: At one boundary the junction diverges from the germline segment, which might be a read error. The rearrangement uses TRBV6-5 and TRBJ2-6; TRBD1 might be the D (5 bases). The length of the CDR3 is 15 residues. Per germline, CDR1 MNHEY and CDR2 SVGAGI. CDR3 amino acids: CASNYRSTGANVLTF. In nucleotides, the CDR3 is TGTGCCAGCAATTACAGGAGCACTGGGGCCAACGTCCTGACTTTC.

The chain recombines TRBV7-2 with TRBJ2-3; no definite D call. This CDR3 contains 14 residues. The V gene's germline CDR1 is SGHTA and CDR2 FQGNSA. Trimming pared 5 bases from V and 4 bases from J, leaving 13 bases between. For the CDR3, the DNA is TGTGCCAGCAGCCCCCGGATTGGGGCAGATACGCAGTATTTT. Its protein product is CASSPRIGADTQYF.

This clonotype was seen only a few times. CDR3 DNA sequence: TGCGCCAGCAGCTCGGCAGGGCGGGGGATTGACATTCAGTACTTC. As protein: CASSSAGRGIDIQYF. The rearrangement uses TRBV5-1 and TRBJ2-4, with 7 bases matching TRBD2. Looked up from germline, CDR1 is SGHRS and CDR2 is YFSETQ. Germline trimming cut 3 bases from V and 8 bases from J; bases unmatched to any gene: 11. CDR3 length equals 15 residues.

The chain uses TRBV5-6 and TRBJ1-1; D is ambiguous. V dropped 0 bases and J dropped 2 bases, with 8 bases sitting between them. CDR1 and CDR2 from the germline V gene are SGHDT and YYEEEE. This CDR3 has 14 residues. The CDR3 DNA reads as TGTGCCAGCAGCTTGGCTTTCAGTAACACTGAAGCTTTCTTT. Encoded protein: CASSLAFSNTEAFF.

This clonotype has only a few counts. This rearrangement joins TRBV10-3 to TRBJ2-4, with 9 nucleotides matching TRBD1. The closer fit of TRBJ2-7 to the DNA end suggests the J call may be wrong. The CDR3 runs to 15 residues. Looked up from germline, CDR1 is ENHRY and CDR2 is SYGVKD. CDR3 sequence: CAISDPGTGTYEQYF. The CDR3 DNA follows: TGTGCCATCAGTGACCCCGGGACAGGGACTTACGAGCAGTACTTC.

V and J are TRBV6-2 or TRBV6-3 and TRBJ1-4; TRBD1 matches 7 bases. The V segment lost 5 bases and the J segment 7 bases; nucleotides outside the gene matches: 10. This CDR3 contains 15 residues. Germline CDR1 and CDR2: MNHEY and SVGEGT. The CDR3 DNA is TGTGCCAGCAGTCGACGACAGGGTCGAGTTGAAAAACTGTTTTTT. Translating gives CASSRRQGRVEKLFF.

The CDR3 region has the DNA TGTGCCAGCTCATCCTTCGAACTCACAGGGTCACCCCTCCACTTT. Translation gives CASSSFELTGSPLHF. The rearrangement joins TRBV18 to TRBJ1-6; tentative D call: TRBD1 (6 bases). Germline lookup yields CDR1 KGHSH and CDR2 LQKENI. The ends were cut back, 5 bases at V and 10 bases at J, with 18 bases in the middle. The CDR3 loop spans 15 amino acids.

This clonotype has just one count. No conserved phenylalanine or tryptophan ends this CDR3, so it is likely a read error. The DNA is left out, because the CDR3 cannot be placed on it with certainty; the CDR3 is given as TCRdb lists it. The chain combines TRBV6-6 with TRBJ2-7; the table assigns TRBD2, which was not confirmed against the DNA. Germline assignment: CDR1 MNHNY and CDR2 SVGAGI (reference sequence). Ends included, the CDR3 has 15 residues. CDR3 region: CASMAGLAGTYELYY.

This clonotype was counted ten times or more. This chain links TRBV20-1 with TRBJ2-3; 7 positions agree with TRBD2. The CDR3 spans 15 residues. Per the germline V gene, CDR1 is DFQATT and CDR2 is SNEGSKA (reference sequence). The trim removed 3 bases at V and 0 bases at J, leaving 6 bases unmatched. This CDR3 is CSARSRGVSTDTQYF. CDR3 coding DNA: TGCAGTGCTAGGAGCCGGGGGGTTAGCACAGATACGCAGTATTTT.

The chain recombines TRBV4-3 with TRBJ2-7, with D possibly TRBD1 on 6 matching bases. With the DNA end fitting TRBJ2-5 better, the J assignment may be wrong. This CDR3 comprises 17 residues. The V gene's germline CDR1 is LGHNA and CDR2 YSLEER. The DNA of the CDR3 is TGCGCCAGCAGCCAAGACCCTGGGGCCGGCAGGGGAAAGACCCAGTACTTC. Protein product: CASSQDPGAGRGKTQYF.

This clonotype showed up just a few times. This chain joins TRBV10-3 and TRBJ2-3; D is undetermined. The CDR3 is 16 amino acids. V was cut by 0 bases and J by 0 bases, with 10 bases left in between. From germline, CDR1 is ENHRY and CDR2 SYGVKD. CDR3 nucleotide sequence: TGTGCCATCAGTGAGTCTCATGCAGTTAGCACAGATACGCAGTATTTT. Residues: CAISESHAVSTDTQYF.

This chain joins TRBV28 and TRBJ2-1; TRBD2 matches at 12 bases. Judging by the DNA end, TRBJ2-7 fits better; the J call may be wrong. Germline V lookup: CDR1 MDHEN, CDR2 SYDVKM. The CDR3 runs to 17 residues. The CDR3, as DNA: TGTGCCAGCAGACTAGCGGGGGGATCGAGCTCCTACAATGAGCAGTACTTC. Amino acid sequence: CASRLAGGSSSYNEQYF.

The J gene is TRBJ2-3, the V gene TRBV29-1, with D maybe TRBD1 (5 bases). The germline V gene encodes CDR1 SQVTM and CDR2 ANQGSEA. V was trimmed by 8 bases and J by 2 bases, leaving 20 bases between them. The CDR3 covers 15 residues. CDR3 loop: CSTIALDTSTDTQYF. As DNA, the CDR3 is TGCAGCACGATCGCCCTGGACACATCCACAGATACGCAGTATTTT.

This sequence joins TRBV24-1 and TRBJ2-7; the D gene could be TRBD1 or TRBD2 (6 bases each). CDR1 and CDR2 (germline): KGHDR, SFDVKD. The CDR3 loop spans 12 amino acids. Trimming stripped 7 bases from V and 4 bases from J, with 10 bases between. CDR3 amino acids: CATSQGGYEQYF. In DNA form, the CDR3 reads TGTGCCACCAGCCAAGGGGGGTACGAGCAGTACTTC.

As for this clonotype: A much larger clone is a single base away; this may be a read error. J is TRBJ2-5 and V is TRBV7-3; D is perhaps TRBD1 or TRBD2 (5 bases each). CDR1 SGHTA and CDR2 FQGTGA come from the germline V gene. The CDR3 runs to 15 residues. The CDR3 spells CAGSFRGPPQETQYF. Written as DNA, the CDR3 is TGTGCCGGCAGCTTCCGGGGCCCCCCTCAAGAGACCCAGTACTTC.

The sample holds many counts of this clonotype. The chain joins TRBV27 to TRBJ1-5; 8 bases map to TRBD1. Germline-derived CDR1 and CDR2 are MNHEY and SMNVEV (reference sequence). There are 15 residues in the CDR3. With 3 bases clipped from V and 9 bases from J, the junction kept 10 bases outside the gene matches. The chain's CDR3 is CASSFRSQGDLPQHF. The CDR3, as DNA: TGTGCCAGCAGTTTCCGATCACAGGGGGATCTGCCCCAGCATTTT.

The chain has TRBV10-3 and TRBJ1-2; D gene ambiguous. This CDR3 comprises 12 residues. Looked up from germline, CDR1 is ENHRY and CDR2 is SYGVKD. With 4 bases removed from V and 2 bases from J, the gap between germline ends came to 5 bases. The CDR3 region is CAISGENYGYTF. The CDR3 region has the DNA TGTGCCATCAGTGGAGAAAACTATGGCTACACCTTC.